One and the same sample provided the 25 T cell receptor beta chains below, sequenced in a study of a mutant IDH1 vaccine in newly diagnosed glioma. Profiling relied on immunoSEQ multiplex PCR, and the TCRdb table lists in-frame clones only, not all of them. The sample includes fewer than 70,000 clones, around nine tenths seen only once; the top ten take approximately 2%. Their antigens remain unidentified. Regarding time point: week 35, safety follow-up. Topical imiquimod was applied with each vaccine dose, which held 300 ug of mutant IDH1 20-mer peptide. The specimen comprised PBMCs, sampled from a glioma patient whose treatment included an IDH1 peptide vaccine. The receptors shown here come from a young man with glioma.

This clone was seen only once. Within the sample, other DNA sequences also encode this same CDR3. This chain uses TRBV4-1 with TRBJ2-7; TRBD2 matches at 7 bases. CDR3 length: 18 amino acids. The junction had 17 bases not matched to a gene; V was cut back by 4 bases and J by 2 bases. Germline assignment: CDR1 MGHRA and CDR2 YSYEKL. CDR3 coding DNA: TGCGCCAGCAGCCCCGGAATAGCGGGCACGGGGGTCGCCTACGAGCAGTACTTC. It yields the protein CASSPGIAGTGVAYEQYF.

Concerning this clone itself: The same CDR3 arises from other DNA sequences in this sample as well. The chain recombines TRBV30 with TRBJ2-5; D gene ambiguous. From germline, CDR1 is GTSNPN and CDR2 SVGIG (reference sequence). This CDR3 is 13 amino acids long. The ends were cut back, 0 bases at V and 4 bases at J, with 9 bases in the middle. In nucleotides, the CDR3 is TGTGCCTGGAGTGTACGGGTACGAGAGACCCAGTACTTC. This translates into CAWSVRVRETQYF.

Here the CDR3 DNA reads TGTGCCAGCAGTCAGAGGGTTACCTACGAGCAGTACTTC. Translated, it gives CASSQRVTYEQYF. V gene TRBV6-5 combines with J gene TRBJ2-7; TRBD2 is a possible D gene (5 bases). The CDR3 is made up of 13 amino acids. The V gene lost 5 bases and the J gene lost 2 bases, with 10 bases spanning the gap. Germline V lookup: CDR1 MNHEY, CDR2 SVGAGI.

The rearrangement links TRBV28 to TRBJ2-3; D is tentatively TRBD1 or TRBD2 (5 bases each). Germline V gene data show CDR1 as MDHEN and CDR2 as SYDVKM. The CDR3 length is 15 residues. V was shortened by 2 bases and J by 1 base, with 10 bases between the two germline ends. The CDR3 DNA is TGTGCCAGCAGTTTAGGGGGAGCGGGCACAGATACGCAGTATTTT. It encodes CASSLGGAGTDTQYF.

This chain connects TRBV18 to TRBJ2-1, with unresolved D. V was clipped by 0 bases and J by 0 bases, with 12 bases between them. The CDR3 totals 17 residues. Germline CDR1 KGHSH, CDR2 LQKENI. CDR3 protein: CASSPPGFSHSYNEQFF. For the CDR3, the DNA is TGTGCCAGCTCACCACCGGGTTTTAGTCACTCCTACAATGAGCAGTTCTTC.

The chain joins TRBV30 to TRBJ1-2, with unresolved D. V lost 2 bases, J lost 4 bases, and 8 bases lay in between. Germline V gene sequence: CDR1 GTSNPN, CDR2 SVGIG (reference sequence). CDR3 size: 12 residues. The CDR3 nucleotides are TGTGCCTGGAGTTCCGACGGCTATGGCTACACCTTC. It translates to CAWSSDGYGYTF. Variable domain in full (rest from reference TRBV30 and TRBJ1-2): SQTIHQWPATLVQPVGSPLSLECTVEGTSNPNLYWYRQAAGRGLQLLFYSVGIGQISSEVPQNLSASRPQDRQFILSSKKLLLSDSGFYLCAWSSDGYGYTFGSGTRLTVV.

This clone was observed once. The rearrangement joins TRBV19 to TRBJ1-4, with 9 bases matching TRBD1. This CDR3 is 15 amino acids long. Looked up from germline, CDR1 is LNHDA and CDR2 is SQIVND (reference sequence). Losses at the gene ends were 6 bases for V and 6 bases for J; bases not matched to a gene: 8. CDR3 residues: CASRELGDRDEKLFF. The CDR3, as DNA: TGTGCCAGTAGGGAACTTGGGGACAGGGATGAAAAACTGTTTTTT.

This clone has only one observation. The chain links TRBV6-5 to TRBJ2-1, with TRBD2 matching over 9 bases. Trimming removed 4 bases from V and 3 bases from J; junction bases left unmatched: 4. The CDR3 loop spans 15 amino acids. CDR1 and CDR2 (germline): MNHEY, SVGAGI. The CDR3: CASSLAGEGYNEQFF. The CDR3 DNA reads TGTGCCAGCAGTTTAGCGGGAGAGGGCTACAATGAGCAGTTCTTC.

The chain uses TRBV18 and TRBJ2-5, with TRBD2 identical over 8 bases. With 0 bases clipped from V and 6 bases from J, the junction kept 6 bases outside the gene matches. Germline V gives CDR1 KGHSH, CDR2 LQKENI. This CDR3 comprises 15 residues. The DNA of the CDR3 is TGTGCCAGCTCACCACCGGGACTAGTGATAAAGACCCAGTACTTC. The encoded protein is CASSPPGLVIKTQYF.

The chain is built from TRBV19 and TRBJ2-1; perhaps TRBD2 as D (5 bases). This CDR3 comprises 12 residues. Germline V lookup: CDR1 LNHDA, CDR2 SQIVND (reference sequence). V was shortened by 0 bases and J by 10 bases, with 7 bases between the two germline ends. Here the CDR3 reads CASSIDRREQFF. CDR3 DNA sequence: TGTGCCAGTAGTATAGACCGGAGGGAGCAGTTCTTC.

The rearrangement links TRBV29-1 to TRBJ2-7; no clear D. This CDR3 comprises 12 residues. V lost 8 bases and J lost 2, with 13 bases in between. Germline V gives CDR1 SQVTM, CDR2 ANQGSEA. The CDR3 bases are TGCAGCTTCCAATGGAACACCTACGAGCAGTACTTC. It encodes CSFQWNTYEQYF.

The chain carries TRBV2 and TRBJ1-1, with D tentatively TRBD1 (5 bases). The CDR3 is made up of 11 amino acids. The germline V gene encodes CDR1 SNHLY and CDR2 FYNNEI. The ends were cut back, 6 bases at V and 3 bases at J, with 5 bases in the middle. CDR3 sequence: CASSRDTEAFF. The CDR3 region has the DNA TGTGCCAGCAGCAGGGACACTGAAGCTTTCTTT.

This clone was seen only once. This sequence joins TRBV6-5 and TRBJ1-1; D ambiguous. Trimming pared 5 bases from V and 0 bases from J, leaving 13 bases between. This CDR3 contains 15 residues. Germline V gives CDR1 MNHEY, CDR2 SVGAGI. CDR3 sequence reads: CASSGGGVMNTEAFF. CDR3 coding DNA: TGTGCCAGCAGTGGAGGTGGGGTTATGAACACTGAAGCTTTCTTT.

V is TRBV7-3 and J is TRBJ2-1; D is undetermined. The CDR3 consists of 13 residues. The V gene lost 2 bases and the J gene lost 8 bases, with 10 bases spanning the gap. The germline V gene encodes CDR1 SGHTA and CDR2 FQGTGA. The CDR3 DNA reads as TGTGCCAGCAGCTTACTCGCGCGGTATGAGCAGTTCTTC. Encoded protein: CASSLLARYEQFF. The full variable domain, rest sourced from reference TRBV7-3 and TRBJ2-1, is GAGVSQTPSNKVTEKGKYVELRCDPISGHTALYWYRQSLGQGPEFLIYFQGTGAADDSGLPNDRFFAVRPEGSVSTLKIQRTERGDSAVYLCASSLLARYEQFFGPGTRLTVL.

The chain joins TRBV6-6 to TRBJ1-1, with D maybe TRBD1 (6 bases). V shed 5 bases and J shed 3 bases, with 19 bases lying between them. In germline, CDR1 is MNHNY, CDR2 SVGAGI (reference sequence). The CDR3 has 16 amino acids. CDR3 in DNA: TGTGCCAGCAGTCGTCCAGGGGAGGGAAGGGACACTGAAGCTTTCTTT. Amino acids: CASSRPGEGRDTEAFF.

The V and J genes are TRBV4-3 and TRBJ2-7; D is perhaps TRBD2 (5 bases). The germline CDR1 and CDR2 sequences are LGHNA and YSLEER. V dropped 1 base and J dropped 3 bases, with 7 bases sitting between them. This CDR3 is 13 amino acids long. CDR3 in DNA: TGCGCCAGCAGCCAAGGGACTGGCTACGAGCAGTACTTC. It yields the protein CASSQGTGYEQYF.

This chain links TRBV2 with TRBJ2-7; 7 nucleotides match TRBD1. The CDR3 extends over 14 amino acids. Germline values: CDR1 SNHLY, CDR2 FYNNEI. The V segment lost 6 bases and the J segment 1 base; nucleotides outside the gene matches: 6. CDR3 coding DNA: TGTGCCAGCAGAACGACGGGACAGTCCTACGAGCAGTACTTC. Translation gives CASRTTGQSYEQYF.

This chain uses TRBV18 with TRBJ2-7, with D tentatively TRBD2 (6 bases). Trimming removed 4 bases at V and 0 bases at J, with 7 bases between. The germline V gene encodes CDR1 KGHSH and CDR2 LQKENI. The CDR3 has 13 residues. CDR3 DNA sequence: TGTGCCAGCTCACGGGACTCCTCCTACGAGCAGTACTTC. Its translation is CASSRDSSYEQYF.

The chain employs TRBV30 and TRBJ2-3, with D perhaps TRBD2 (7 bases). The CDR3 contains 12 residues. The ends were cut back, 3 bases at V and 4 bases at J, with 8 bases in the middle. Germline V gives CDR1 GTSNPN, CDR2 SVGIG (reference sequence). This CDR3 is CAWRGGPDTQYF. CDR3 coding DNA: TGTGCCTGGAGGGGGGGGCCAGATACGCAGTATTTT.

The rearrangement joins TRBV5-8 to TRBJ2-3; D is ambiguous. Trimming pared 1 base from V and 4 bases from J, leaving 16 bases between. Germline V lookup: CDR1 SGHTS, CDR2 YDEGEE. The CDR3 sequence is 16 residues long. The CDR3 DNA is TGTGCCAGCAGCTTGAGACGGACGACCGCGGCAGATACGCAGTATTTT. It encodes CASSLRRTTAADTQYF.

The gene calls are TRBV18 and TRBJ1-3; unclear D gene. Germline assignment: CDR1 KGHSH and CDR2 LQKENI. Trimming stripped 3 bases from V and 1 base from J, with 10 bases between. This CDR3 has 15 residues. The CDR3 loop reads CASSPREGSGNTIYF. CDR3 sequence (DNA): TGTGCCAGCTCACCTCGAGAAGGTTCTGGAAACACCATATATTTT.

The chain has TRBV11-2 and TRBJ2-3, with 9 bases identical to TRBD1. The germline gives CDR1 SGHAT, CDR2 FQNNGV. V was clipped by 5 bases and J by 6 bases; unmatched bases: 12. The length of the CDR3 is 16 residues. This CDR3 is CASSPGDRVSEDTQYF. The CDR3 coding sequence is TGTGCCAGCAGCCCCGGGGACAGGGTATCTGAGGATACGCAGTATTTT.

The J gene is TRBJ2-3, the V gene TRBV28; D is uncertain. The ends were cut back, 10 bases at V and 4 bases at J, with 15 bases in the middle. The CDR3 length is 13 residues. Germline V CDR1 and CDR2: MDHEN, SYDVKM. Here the CDR3 reads CAIREAGADTQYF. For the CDR3, the DNA is TGTGCCATCAGAGAGGCAGGTGCAGATACGCAGTATTTT. Filled out from reference TRBV28 and TRBJ2-3, the complete variable domain reads DVKVTQSSRYLVKRTGEKVFLECVQDMDHENMFWYRQDPGLGLRLIYFSYDVKMKEKGDIPEGYSVSREKKERFSLILESASTNQTSMYLCAIREAGADTQYFGPGTRLTVL.

The chain uses TRBV7-2 and TRBJ1-2; the D gene is possibly TRBD1 (6 bases). V shed 4 bases and J shed 3 bases, with 12 bases lying between them. Germline CDR1 is SGHTA and CDR2 is FQGNSA. The CDR3 loop spans 14 amino acids. The CDR3 reads CASSSATGYYGYTF. The CDR3 bases are TGTGCCAGCAGCTCCGCGACAGGATACTATGGCTACACCTTC. Combining the CDR3 with reference TRBV7-2 and TRBJ1-2 gives the whole variable domain GAGVSQSPSNKVTEKGKDVELRCDPISGHTALYWYRQSLGQGLEFLIYFQGNSAPDKSGLPSDRFSAERTGGSVSTLTIQRTQQEDSAVYLCASSSATGYYGYTFGSGTRLTVV.

The rearrangement uses TRBV27 and TRBJ1-2; D might be TRBD1 (6 bases). V shed 2 bases and J shed 5 bases, with 9 bases lying between them. CDR1 and CDR2 from the germline V gene are MNHEY and SMNVEV (reference sequence). CDR3 length equals 13 residues. The CDR3 DNA follows: TGTGCCAGCAGTTTAGGGGGCCGGTATGGCTACACCTTC. Protein sequence: CASSLGGRYGYTF.